Presented here are 12 T cell receptor beta chains from one specimen sequenced in a study of graft-versus-host responses after intestinal transplantation. Their antigens are not known. The assay was immunoSEQ multiplex PCR, and TCRdb's table has in-frame clones only and misses some. The sample contains tens of thousands of clones, 87% of which appear only once. Source: unstimulated CD8+ T cells sorted from spleen or lymph node cells, taken before transplant. These receptors came from a human donor who was the organ donor for an intestinal transplant.

This sequence joins TRBV7-8 and TRBJ1-5; tentative D call: TRBD1 (5 bases). Germline V gives CDR1 SGHVS, CDR2 FQNEAQ. V dropped 1 base and J dropped 3 bases, with 10 bases sitting between them. CDR3 size: 15 residues. Here the CDR3 reads CASSLDRSFNQPQHF. The CDR3 coding sequence is TGTGCCAGCAGCTTAGACAGGTCTTTCAATCAGCCCCAGCATTTT.

CDR3 protein: CASSLVGDSYEQYF. The CDR3 bases are TGTGCCAGCAGCTTAGTTGGGGACAGCTACGAGCAGTACTTC. The rearrangement joins TRBV7-9 to TRBJ2-7; the match to TRBD1 covers 7 bases. Per the germline V gene, CDR1 is SEHNR and CDR2 is FQNEAQ (reference sequence). The trim removed 1 base at V and 3 bases at J, leaving 3 bases unmatched. The CDR3 sequence is 14 residues long.

This clone occurred once. The chain carries TRBV19 and TRBJ2-7, with a possible D match to TRBD1 (8 bases). V was pared by 4 bases and J by 4 bases, with 17 bases between. From germline, CDR1 is LNHDA and CDR2 SQIVND (reference sequence). The CDR3 has 15 residues. The CDR3, as DNA: TGTGCCAGTAGTACGCCGACAGGGGAGGGGTACGAGCAGTACTTC. Translated, it gives CASSTPTGEGYEQYF.

The CDR3 nucleotides read TGTGCCAGCAGCGCGAACTTTCAGGGGCGCATTCGAGGAAACACCATATATTTT. It specifies CASSANFQGRIRGNTIYF. The chain links TRBV9 to TRBJ1-3; TRBD1 might be the D (6 bases). This CDR3 is 18 amino acids long. The germline CDR1 and CDR2 sequences are SGDLS and YYNGEE. Trimming took 3 bases from V and 4 from J, leaving 23 bases between them.

The chain has TRBV6-5 and TRBJ2-5; TRBD1 might be the D (6 bases). CDR1 MNHEY and CDR2 SVGAGI come from the germline V gene. This CDR3 has 13 residues. Trimming stripped 6 bases from V and 3 bases from J, with 11 bases between. This CDR3 is CASRMTGEETQYF. The CDR3 DNA is TGTGCCAGCAGGATGACAGGAGAAGAGACCCAGTACTTC.

V is TRBV28 and J is TRBJ2-3; D remains ambiguous. The V end was cut by 4 bases, the J end by 3 bases, with 11 bases between. From germline, CDR1 is MDHEN and CDR2 SYDVKM. This CDR3 is 14 amino acids long. CDR3 nucleotide sequence: TGTGCCAGCAGTTCAACCTTCAGAACAGATACGCAGTATTTT. It translates to CASSSTFRTDTQYF.

This chain joins TRBV6-5 and TRBJ1-5, with D perhaps TRBD1 (5 bases). The V and J ends lost 2 bases and 0 bases respectively, with 8 bases between them. This CDR3 spans 15 amino acids. The germline gives CDR1 MNHEY, CDR2 SVGAGI. The CDR3 sequence: CASSYGDGSNQPQHF. The CDR3 DNA reads TGTGCCAGCAGTTACGGGGACGGTAGCAATCAGCCCCAGCATTTT.

The V gene is TRBV6-5, the J gene TRBJ2-2; TRBD2 agrees at 7 bases. Germline values: CDR1 MNHEY, CDR2 SVGAGI. Germline trimming cut 10 bases from V and 7 bases from J; bases unmatched to any gene: 3. The CDR3 length is 11 residues. The CDR3 loop is CATLAGGELFF. As DNA, the CDR3 is TGTGCCACCTTAGCGGGCGGGGAGCTGTTTTTT.

The chain uses TRBV7-3 and TRBJ1-5; D unclear. The CDR3 totals 15 residues. Trimming took off 4 bases at V and 4 bases at J, with 14 bases between the two ends. In germline, CDR1 is SGHTA, CDR2 FQGTGA. In DNA form, the CDR3 reads TGTGCCAGCAGCTCCCACCCCGGGAGGAATCAGCCCCAGCATTTT. Its translation is CASSSHPGRNQPQHF.

This chain connects TRBV5-3 to TRBJ1-5; D gene uncertain. TRBV5-3 is an open reading frame whose function is uncertain. This CDR3 has 14 residues. Trimming removed 1 base at V and 9 bases at J, with 14 bases between. The chain's CDR3 is CARSLFRGYGPQHF. The CDR3 bases are TGTGCCAGAAGCTTGTTTCGGGGTTACGGGCCCCAGCATTTT.

V and J are TRBV18 and TRBJ1-5; D is perhaps TRBD1 (5 bases). Germline V gene sequence: CDR1 KGHSH, CDR2 LQKENI. This CDR3 has 16 amino acids. Trimming left V 9 bases short and J 5 bases short, with 23 bases between. In DNA form, the CDR3 reads TGTGCCAGAGACCTTCTTGAGGGGACGTGGGATCAGCCCCAGCATTTT. Protein sequence: CARDLLEGTWDQPQHF.

This rearrangement joins TRBV4-1 to TRBJ1-4; possibly TRBD1 for D (5 bases). Germline loops: CDR1 MGHRA, CDR2 YSYEKL. The CDR3 runs to 14 residues. Trimming cost V 0 bases and J 5 bases, with 7 bases left between them. The CDR3 loop is CASSQEGRNEKLFF. The CDR3 nucleotides are TGCGCCAGCAGCCAAGAGGGGCGGAATGAAAAACTGTTTTTT.